The rows below give T cell receptor beta chains drawn from one sample of a study of blood T cell repertoires in COVID-19. Assay used: immunoSEQ multiplex PCR; TCRdb lists only in-frame clones, some missing. The sample includes tens of thousands of clones, about 85% of them seen just once. The sample consisted of peripheral blood. The receptors were gathered from a woman aged 50 to 60 with COVID-19, enrolled during active disease. CDR3s include the opening cysteine and the closing phenylalanine or tryptophan.

TRBV5-6 CASSRTGRYEQYF
TRBV28 CASRVAVSYEQYF
TRBV4-1 CASSPPGWDEQFF
TRBV7-9 CASSLRDSGITEAFF
TRBV6-6 CASTIDRNEQFF
TRBV12-3/TRBV12-4 CASSATSNTQYF
TRBV7-6 CASSRGSSSYNEQFF
TRBV6-6 CASSRSAGQYMNTGELFF
TRBV7-3 CASSSDSTSTQYF
TRBV9 CASSPTSRTLGPSSSYNEQFF
TRBV18 CASSPLPLAGLIHEQYF
TRBV28 CASSKSGEGYF
TRBV4-1 CASSQAYRTGYSGANVLTF
TRBV5-1 CASSWGGLDEQYF
TRBV5-6 CASSFEGGRYEQYF
TRBV28 CASSSTGISYNEQFF
TRBV10-3 CAISETGGGDEQYF
TRBV5-1 CASSLDSEQFF
TRBV5-1 CASSLGGRDFSGNTIYF
TRBV30 CAWSLGQGNQPQHF
TRBV11-2 CASSVVGETQYF
TRBV4-1 CASSQGAGQRNTIYF
TRBV18 CASSRRREPYNSPLHF
TRBV19 CASSISLANTGELFF
TRBV29-1 CSVEQTGYEQYF
TRBV30 CAWSVRGDTEAFF
TRBV7-3 CASSSTGLAGGSFTLTGELFF
TRBV11-3 CASSNRGREKLFF
TRBV10-3 CAITSLTGGLNEQFF
TRBV5-4 CASSRTRTSGITDTQYF
TRBV20-1 CSASLLLGQGAGELFF